This passage covers 21 T cell receptor beta chains from one sample sequenced in a study of T cell changes during pregnancy in multiple sclerosis. Only in-frame clones appear in the TCRdb table, and some are missing; sequencing was by immunoSEQ multiplex PCR. This sample carries some 46,000 clones, 85% to 95% of them seen once, and the ten largest clones take 1% to 1.5%. Sequencing was done on a sample of peripheral blood. The source is a female donor with multiple sclerosis, enrolled in a pregnancy study.

A single count supports this clone. The chain recombines TRBV7-6 with TRBJ2-2; D is uncertain. CDR3 size: 12 residues. CDR1 and CDR2 from the germline V gene are SGHVS and FNYEAQ. V lost 5 bases and J 8 bases, leaving 9 bases between the germline ends. CDR3 amino acids: CASSPDSGELFF. CDR3 in DNA: TGTGCCAGCAGCCCCGATTCAGGGGAGCTGTTTTTT.

CDR3 residues: CASSQDRSSGSSSYEQYF. The CDR3 bases are TGCGCCAGCAGCCAAGATAGGAGTAGCGGGAGTAGTTCCTACGAGCAGTACTTC. V gene TRBV4-1 combines with J gene TRBJ2-7; 9 nucleotides agree with TRBD2. The germline V gene has CDR1 MGHRA and CDR2 YSYEKL. The CDR3 has 18 residues. Trimming removed 0 bases from V and 1 base from J; junction bases left unmatched: 10.

The chain couples TRBV14 to TRBJ2-7, with TRBD2 matching over 13 bases. Trimming at V came to 4 bases and at J to 5 bases, leaving 8 bases not matched to a gene. The CDR3 is made up of 16 amino acids. Germline CDR1 SGHDN, CDR2 FVKESK. CDR3 in amino acids: CASSPFGLAGAHEQYF. The CDR3 DNA reads as TGTGCCAGCAGCCCTTTTGGACTAGCGGGAGCCCACGAGCAGTACTTC.

This chain uses TRBV11-3 with TRBJ2-1; 7 bases line up with TRBD1. The CDR3 totals 16 residues. CDR1 and CDR2 (germline): SGHNT, YENEEA. V was clipped by 3 bases and J by 7 bases; unmatched bases: 12. The CDR3 is CASSFPGQVQPNEQFF. CDR3 sequence (DNA): TGTGCCAGCAGCTTTCCTGGACAGGTCCAGCCGAATGAGCAGTTCTTC.

V is TRBV27 and J is TRBJ1-2; D possibly corresponds to TRBD1 (6 bases). Trimming took off 6 bases at V and 8 bases at J, with 13 bases between the two ends. Germline loops: CDR1 MNHEY, CDR2 SMNVEV (reference sequence). The length of the CDR3 is 12 residues. The CDR3 loop reads CASRTTGSGYTF. The CDR3 DNA reads TGTGCCAGCAGAACTACAGGGTCCGGCTACACCTTC.

The rearrangement uses TRBV7-2 and TRBJ2-3, with 10 nucleotides matching TRBD2. CDR1 and CDR2 from the germline V gene are SGHTA and FQGNSA. CDR3 length: 16 residues. The V gene end was trimmed by 5 bases and the J gene end by 2 bases; junction bases not matched to a gene: 7. The CDR3 is CASSRLTSGATDTQYF. CDR3 bases: TGTGCCAGCAGCCGCCTTACTAGCGGGGCCACAGATACGCAGTATTTT.

The chain recombines TRBV5-4 with TRBJ1-2; D not certain. Per the germline V gene, CDR1 is SGHNT and CDR2 is YYREEE (reference sequence). V gave up 0 bases and J gave up 2 bases, with 5 bases separating them. The CDR3 has 13 amino acids. CDR3 sequence reads: CASSLEKNYGYTF. CDR3 DNA: TGTGCCAGCAGCTTGGAGAAAAACTATGGCTACACCTTC.

The chain couples TRBV6-5 to TRBJ1-2, with D unclear. This CDR3 spans 15 amino acids. V lost 8 bases and J lost 5, with 21 bases in between. CDR1 is MNHEY, CDR2 SVGAGI, per germline. The CDR3 coding sequence is TGTGCCAGCGGGTCGTGGACTCCCGACGGGTATGGCTACACCTTC. Its protein is CASGSWTPDGYGYTF.

The chain links TRBV28 to TRBJ1-2; 9 positions match TRBD1. This CDR3 is built from 13 residues. V was pared by 6 bases and J by 3 bases, with 2 bases of the junction left unmatched. Germline CDR1 MDHEN, CDR2 SYDVKM. Here the CDR3 reads CASSRQGDYGYTF. CDR3 nucleotide sequence: TGTGCCAGCAGCCGACAGGGGGACTATGGCTACACCTTC.

CDR3 loop: CATSPGERNTIYF. Here the CDR3 DNA reads TGTGCCACCTCTCCGGGGGAACGAAACACCATATATTTT. The chain links TRBV10-3 to TRBJ1-3; the D gene is possibly TRBD1 (5 bases). Germline values: CDR1 ENHRY, CDR2 SYGVKD. The V end lost 10 bases, the J end lost 5 bases, and 15 bases lay between the germline ends. This CDR3 region has 13 residues.

The chain joins TRBV11-2 to TRBJ2-3; D ambiguous. This CDR3 has 15 amino acids. The V gene's germline CDR1 is SGHAT and CDR2 FQNNGV. V was cut by 3 bases and J by 1 base, with 11 bases left in between. CDR3 DNA sequence: TGTGCCAGCAGCTTCCCAGGTAGTGGCACAGATACGCAGTATTTT. Translating gives CASSFPGSGTDTQYF.

This clone was counted once. The V call is TRBV9, the J call TRBJ2-7, with 11 bases that match TRBD1. The V segment lost 3 bases and the J segment 6 bases; nucleotides outside the gene matches: 8. This CDR3 comprises 15 residues. CDR1 SGDLS and CDR2 YYNGEE come from the germline V gene. CDR3 in DNA: TGTGCCAGCAGCGCCCCCGGACAGGGGGCGGGCGAGCAGTACTTC. Encoded protein: CASSAPGQGAGEQYF.

This chain uses TRBV4-3 with TRBJ2-1; perhaps TRBD1 as D (6 bases). The CDR3 is 18 residues long. Germline CDR1 is LGHNA and CDR2 is YSLEER. V lost 0 bases to trimming and J lost 0 bases, with 15 bases between them. CDR3 protein: CASSQEVKQGSSYNEQFF. CDR3 DNA sequence: TGCGCCAGCAGCCAAGAAGTTAAACAGGGAAGCTCCTACAATGAGCAGTTCTTC.

The rearrangement links TRBV30 to TRBJ1-1, with 9 positions matching TRBD1. CDR1 GTSNPN and CDR2 SVGIG come from the germline V gene (reference sequence). The CDR3 sequence is 15 residues long. The V segment lost 5 bases and the J segment 3 bases; nucleotides outside the gene matches: 10. The CDR3 DNA reads TGTGCCTGGGGCCCATGGGGACAGGGTTACACTGAAGCTTTCTTT. The encoded protein is CAWGPWGQGYTEAFF.

The chain recombines TRBV14 with TRBJ1-2, with D unclear. The CDR3 contains 14 residues. Germline lookup yields CDR1 SGHDN and CDR2 FVKESK. The V end was cut by 3 bases, the J end by 6 bases, with 14 bases between. The CDR3 region has the DNA TGTGCCAGCAGCCAGACCCGGGCAAACGATGGCTACACCTTC. Translation gives CASSQTRANDGYTF.

J is TRBJ2-1 and V is TRBV7-6; TRBD2 might be the D (5 bases). CDR3 length: 14 residues. From germline, CDR1 is SGHVS and CDR2 FNYEAQ. V was cut by 5 bases and J by 7 bases, with 15 bases left in between. CDR3 amino acids: CASSHPSRRNEQFF. The CDR3 DNA reads TGTGCCAGCAGCCACCCTAGCCGGCGGAATGAGCAGTTCTTC.

This clone was detected once. V is TRBV7-2 and J is TRBJ1-2, with 8 bases lining up with TRBD1. Trimming cost V 3 bases and J 12 bases; bases outside gene matches: 6. The CDR3 is 12 amino acids. Germline V CDR1 and CDR2: SGHTA, FQGNSA. The CDR3 loop reads CASSFGQGRNTF. The CDR3 DNA follows: TGTGCCAGCAGCTTTGGACAGGGAAGGAACACCTTC.

V and J are TRBV5-5 and TRBJ1-2; 8 bases are a match to TRBD1. V shed 7 bases and J 2 bases; nucleotides not matched to a gene: 16. The length of the CDR3 is 17 residues. Germline-derived CDR1 and CDR2 are SGHKS and YYEKEE (reference sequence). CDR3 amino acids: CASLNQPPAGGNYGYTF. The CDR3 bases are TGTGCCAGCCTGAACCAACCTCCCGCAGGGGGCAACTATGGCTACACCTTC.

V usage is TRBV5-4 and J usage is TRBJ2-5, with D perhaps TRBD1 (6 bases). Germline CDR1 reads SGHNT; CDR2 reads YYREEE (reference sequence). CDR3 length: 15 amino acids. Trimming removed 3 bases at V and 3 bases at J, with 15 bases between. As DNA, the CDR3 is TGTGCCAGCAGCTCCCAAAACAGGGTTGAAGAGACCCAGTACTTC. It codes for CASSSQNRVEETQYF. Variable domain in full (rest from reference TRBV5-4 and TRBJ2-5): ETGVTQSPTHLIKTRGQQVTLRCSSQSGHNTVSWYQQALGQGPQFIFQYYREEENGRGNFPPRFSGLQFPNYSSELNVNALELDDSALYLCASSSQNRVEETQYFGPGTRLLVL.

This sequence joins TRBV6-1 and TRBJ1-5; 8 nucleotides agree with TRBD1. V lost 4 bases and J lost 6; bases outside the gene matches: 8. The CDR3 spans 15 residues. Germline lookup yields CDR1 MNHNS and CDR2 SASEGT. In DNA, the CDR3 is TGTGCCAGCAGTGTCTTTGGACAGGGTGGTCAGCCCCAGCATTTT. The encoded protein is CASSVFGQGGQPQHF.

The chain joins TRBV11-2 to TRBJ2-7, with TRBD2 matching over 8 bases. V dropped 5 bases and J dropped 9; count of bases not matched to a gene: 12. Germline lookup yields CDR1 SGHAT and CDR2 FQNNGV. CDR3 length equals 14 residues. The CDR3 spells CASSAGGGAPGQYF. The CDR3 nucleotides read TGTGCCAGCAGCGCCGGGGGGGGTGCTCCGGGGCAGTACTTC.